The 27 T cell receptor beta chains below come from one sample, sequenced in a study of cytomegalovirus exposure and HLA in healthy donors. Data came from immunoSEQ multiplex PCR; TCRdb stores just in-frame clones and leaves some out. The sample lists around 49,000 clones; around 94% were seen once. The sequencing input was PBMCs. Receptor source: a woman between 18 and 30 years old in good health and CMV-seropositive.

The chain has TRBV29-1 and TRBJ1-2, with D maybe TRBD1 (5 bases). From germline, CDR1 is SQVTM and CDR2 ANQGSEA. There are 11 residues in the CDR3. V was shortened by 7 bases and J by 8 bases, with 14 bases between the two germline ends. CDR3 in amino acids: CSAEGGAGYTF. CDR3 in DNA: TGCAGCGCCGAAGGAGGGGCCGGCTACACCTTC.

This chain links TRBV15 with TRBJ2-5; 12 bases match TRBD2. J lost 4 bases, V lost 3 bases, and 6 bases had no gene match. Germline CDR1 is LNHNV and CDR2 is YYDKDF (reference sequence). This CDR3 comprises 16 residues. CDR3 nucleotides: TGTGCCACCAGCAGCCGACTAGCGGGAGTGGGAGAGACCCAGTACTTC. Protein sequence: CATSSRLAGVGETQYF. The variable domain in full, with the rest retrieved from reference TRBV15 and TRBJ2-5, is DAMVIQNPRYQVTQFGKPVTLSCSQTLNHNVMYWYQQKSSQAPKLLFHYYDKDFNNEADTPDNFQSRRPNTSFCFLDIRSPGLGDTAMYLCATSSRLAGVGETQYFGPGTRLLVL.

The chain combines TRBV7-2 with TRBJ2-2, with D tentatively TRBD1 (5 bases). Per the germline V gene, CDR1 is SGHTA and CDR2 is FQGNSA. V was cut by 4 bases and J by 6 bases, with 12 bases left in between. The CDR3 is 14 amino acids. This CDR3 reads CASSSQGYAGELFF. The CDR3, as DNA: TGTGCCAGCAGCTCCCAGGGTTACGCCGGGGAGCTGTTTTTT.

The V and J genes are TRBV5-5 and TRBJ2-1; TRBD2 agrees at 11 bases. CDR1 and CDR2 from the germline V gene are SGHKS and YYEKEE (reference sequence). The CDR3 sequence is 14 residues long. The trim removed 5 bases at V and 5 bases at J, leaving 3 bases unmatched. CDR3 sequence: CASRPGLADNEQFF. CDR3 in DNA: TGTGCCAGCAGGCCGGGACTAGCGGACAATGAGCAGTTCTTC.

This clone was observed once. The gene calls are TRBV28 and TRBJ1-6; 10 bases fit TRBD1. This CDR3 is built from 16 residues. With 1 base clipped from V and 7 bases from J, the junction kept 4 bases outside the gene matches. Germline V gene lookup returns CDR1 MDHEN and CDR2 SYDVKM. The CDR3 DNA is TGTGCCAGCAGTTTATACCCGACAGGGGGCAATTCACCCCTCCACTTT. It specifies CASSLYPTGGNSPLHF.

The chain recombines TRBV18 with TRBJ2-7, with 9 bases identical to TRBD1. Looked up from germline, CDR1 is KGHSH and CDR2 is LQKENI. The CDR3 totals 13 residues. V lost 5 bases to trimming and J lost 4 bases; unmatched junction nucleotides: 3. CDR3 sequence: CASSTGGRYEQYF. The DNA of the CDR3 is TGTGCCAGCTCAACAGGGGGCCGGTACGAGCAGTACTTC.

The gene calls are TRBV25-1 and TRBJ1-3, with TRBD1 matching 12 bases. This CDR3 spans 17 amino acids. Germline lookup yields CDR1 MGHDK and CDR2 SYGVNS. The ends lost 1 base at V and 3 bases at J; junction bases unmatched: 4. Here the CDR3 reads CASSEWGTGGFGNTIYF. The CDR3 region has the DNA TGTGCCAGCAGTGAATGGGGGACAGGGGGCTTTGGAAACACCATATATTTT.

The chain links TRBV4-2 to TRBJ1-6; 12 positions match TRBD1. Germline V CDR1 and CDR2: LGHNA, YNFKEQ. The CDR3 runs to 16 residues. V lost 4 bases and J lost 9; bases outside the gene matches: 7. This CDR3 is CASSPGTGGLGSPLHF. CDR3 sequence (DNA): TGTGCCAGCAGCCCCGGGACAGGGGGCTTAGGTTCACCCCTCCACTTT.

V is TRBV9 and J is TRBJ2-1, with D maybe TRBD1 (6 bases). The length of the CDR3 is 15 residues. Between the trimmed V and J ends, which lost 7 bases and 7 bases, there was a span of 21 bases. Germline values: CDR1 SGDLS, CDR2 YYNGEE. DNA for the CDR3: TGTGCCAGCTCGCAAGGGGGAGTGGCCGGGAATGAGCAGTTCTTC. Amino acids: CASSQGGVAGNEQFF.

This clone was observed a handful of times. V is TRBV7-9 and J is TRBJ1-2; D is undetermined. Germline loops: CDR1 SEHNR, CDR2 FQNEAQ (reference sequence). Trimming cost V 1 base and J 0 bases, with 6 bases left between them. CDR3 length: 14 residues. The CDR3 DNA reads TGTGCCAGCAGCTTAGATGTAGCTAACTATGGCTACACCTTC. Amino acids: CASSLDVANYGYTF.

V is TRBV29-1 and J is TRBJ2-1, with 12 bases lining up with TRBD1. CDR3 length equals 14 residues. Germline CDR1 and CDR2: SQVTM and ANQGSEA. V was pared by 7 bases and J by 10 bases, with 11 bases of the junction left unmatched. CDR3 nucleotides: TGCAGCGGCCGCCTGGGACAGGGGGCACAGGAGCAGTTCTTC. It is translated as CSGRLGQGAQEQFF.

This sequence joins TRBV6-5 and TRBJ1-6; D is uncertain. Deletions cut 3 bases from V and 10 bases from J, with 13 bases between. CDR3 length equals 14 residues. Per the germline V gene, CDR1 is MNHEY and CDR2 is SVGAGI. The DNA for the CDR3 is TGTGCCAGCAGTTATTCGGGGTTGGAGTCACCCCTCCACTTT. Its translation: CASSYSGLESPLHF.

V is TRBV19 and J is TRBJ2-2, with 9 bases fitting TRBD2. The CDR3 has 16 amino acids. Trimming removed 5 bases from V and 1 base from J; junction bases left unmatched: 5. In germline, CDR1 is LNHDA, CDR2 SQIVND (reference sequence). The CDR3 DNA sequence: TGTGCCAGTAGTCTGGTAGCGGGGGTGAACACCGGGGAGCTGTTTTTT. It is translated as CASSLVAGVNTGELFF. Drawing the rest from reference TRBV19 and TRBJ2-2, the complete variable domain is DGGITQSPKYLFRKEGQNVTLSCEQNLNHDAMYWYRQDPGQGLRLIYYSQIVNDFQKGDIAEGYSVSREKKESFPLTVTSAQKNPTAFYLCASSLVAGVNTGELFFGEGSRLTVL.

V and J are TRBV13 and TRBJ2-7; tentative D call: TRBD2 (6 bases). The germline V gene encodes CDR1 PRHDT and CDR2 FYEKMQ (reference sequence). Trimming removed 5 bases at V and 7 bases at J, with 12 bases between. This CDR3 spans 12 amino acids. The CDR3 DNA follows: TGTGCCAGCAGCGCGGGACCGGGAGAGCAGTACTTC. Amino acid sequence: CASSAGPGEQYF.

The gene calls are TRBV5-1 and TRBJ2-7; 7 bases line up with TRBD1. Trimming took 0 bases from V and 5 from J; bases not matched to a gene: 8. The V gene's germline CDR1 is SGHRS and CDR2 YFSETQ. The CDR3 loop spans 15 amino acids. In nucleotides, the CDR3 is TGCGCCAGCAGCTTGGTAACAGGGGAGTATGACGAGCAGTACTTC. It specifies CASSLVTGEYDEQYF.

The chain couples TRBV19 to TRBJ2-1; possibly TRBD2 for D (5 bases). V was clipped by 3 bases and J by 8 bases, with 14 bases between them. Germline loops: CDR1 LNHDA, CDR2 SQIVND (reference sequence). CDR3 length: 14 residues. The CDR3 DNA sequence: TGTGCCAGTAGTATCTCTACTAGGGCCGATGAGCAGTTCTTC. Translated, it gives CASSISTRADEQFF. Full variable domain (remainder filled in from reference TRBV19 and TRBJ2-1): DGGITQSPKYLFRKEGQNVTLSCEQNLNHDAMYWYRQDPGQGLRLIYYSQIVNDFQKGDIAEGYSVSREKKESFPLTVTSAQKNPTAFYLCASSISTRADEQFFGPGTRLTVL.

The CDR3 nucleotides read TGTGCCACCAGCAGAGACCTACTAGCGTCCGGGGAGCTGTTTTTT. Translating gives CATSRDLLASGELFF. The chain carries TRBV15 and TRBJ2-2; 7 nucleotides match TRBD2. This CDR3 has 15 amino acids. CDR1 and CDR2 from the germline V gene are LNHNV and YYDKDF (reference sequence). The trim removed 0 bases at V and 6 bases at J, leaving 4 bases unmatched. Drawing the rest from reference TRBV15 and TRBJ2-2, the complete variable domain is DAMVIQNPRYQVTQFGKPVTLSCSQTLNHNVMYWYQQKSSQAPKLLFHYYDKDFNNEADTPDNFQSRRPNTSFCFLDIRSPGLGDTAMYLCATSRDLLASGELFFGEGSRLTVL.

The chain uses TRBV29-1 and TRBJ1-2; 8 positions agree with TRBD1. Germline V lookup: CDR1 SQVTM, CDR2 ANQGSEA. The CDR3 runs 14 residues. J lost 4 bases, V lost 4 bases, and 8 bases had no gene match. DNA of the CDR3: TGCAGCGTTGGCGGGACAGGTTTAGTCTATGGCTACACCTTC. This codes for CSVGGTGLVYGYTF.

The chain couples TRBV29-1 to TRBJ2-7; tentative D call: TRBD2 (6 bases). This CDR3 contains 13 residues. Trimming shortened V by 4 bases and J by 1 base, and 11 bases separated the two germline ends. Germline assignment: CDR1 SQVTM and CDR2 ANQGSEA. The CDR3 spells CSVGGVGSYEQYF. The CDR3 nucleotides are TGCAGCGTTGGGGGGGTGGGTTCCTACGAGCAGTACTTC.

The chain joins TRBV7-9 to TRBJ2-7; maybe TRBD1 (6 bases). The V and J ends lost 5 bases and 0 bases respectively, with 20 bases between them. CDR1 and CDR2 from the germline V gene are SEHNR and FQNEAQ (reference sequence). There are 17 residues in the CDR3. Here the CDR3 reads CASSDLGRQANSYEQYF. For the CDR3, the DNA is TGTGCCAGCAGCGATCTAGGGCGACAGGCGAACTCCTACGAGCAGTACTTC.

V gene TRBV6-5 combines with J gene TRBJ1-3; TRBD1 aligns across 7 bases. Germline assignment: CDR1 MNHEY and CDR2 SVGAGI. The V gene end was trimmed by 6 bases and the J gene end by 0 bases; junction bases not matched to a gene: 5. The CDR3 contains 15 residues. The CDR3 nucleotides read TGTGCCAGCAGGAGGCAGGGGGACTCTGGAAACACCATATATTTT. Protein sequence: CASRRQGDSGNTIYF.

The V and J genes are TRBV7-6 and TRBJ2-1; 9 positions match TRBD2. This CDR3 comprises 15 residues. V dropped 5 bases and J dropped 9; count of bases not matched to a gene: 11. Germline V gene lookup returns CDR1 SGHVS and CDR2 FNYEAQ. The CDR3 nucleotides read TGTGCCAGCAGCCGCGGGGGGGGGCCGTTGGCTGAGCAGTTCTTC. It specifies CASSRGGGPLAEQFF. The entire variable domain, with the rest obtained from reference TRBV7-6 and TRBJ2-1, is as follows: GAGVSQSPRYKVTKRGQDVALRCDPISGHVSLYWYRQALGQGPEFLTYFNYEAQQDKSGLPNDRFSAERPEGSISTLTIQRTEQRDSAMYRCASSRGGGPLAEQFFGPGTRLTVL.

The V gene is TRBV6-1, the J gene TRBJ2-1, with 7 positions matching TRBD1. CDR1 is MNHNS and CDR2 is SASEGT in the germline V gene. Unmatched junction bases numbered 8, after V lost 7 bases and J lost 5 bases. This CDR3 spans 14 amino acids. Here the CDR3 reads CASTPGQHNNEQFF. For the CDR3, the DNA is TGTGCCAGCACCCCGGGACAGCATAACAATGAGCAGTTCTTC.

This clone appeared a single time. Written as DNA, the CDR3 is TGCGCCAGCAGCCTAGGACTCCAAGAGACCCAGTACTTC. It encodes CASSLGLQETQYF. The gene calls are TRBV4-1 and TRBJ2-5, with D possibly being TRBD2 (5 bases). This CDR3 contains 13 residues. Trimming left V 4 bases short and J 1 base short, with 7 bases between. CDR1 and CDR2 from the germline V gene are MGHRA and YSYEKL.

The gene calls are TRBV9 and TRBJ2-7; D is perhaps TRBD1 (6 bases). CDR3 length: 15 amino acids. Trimming removed 2 bases at V and 5 bases at J, with 17 bases between. Germline V lookup: CDR1 SGDLS, CDR2 YYNGEE. CDR3 coding DNA: TGTGCCAGCAGCGTTTATGGGACACCCCAAAACGAGCAGTACTTC. The encoded protein is CASSVYGTPQNEQYF. Variable domain in full (rest from reference TRBV9 and TRBJ2-7): DSGVTQTPKHLITATGQRVTLRCSPRSGDLSVYWYQQSLDQGLQFLIQYYNGEERAKGNILERFSAQQFPDLHSELNLSSLELGDSALYFCASSVYGTPQNEQYFGPGTRLTVT.

This sequence joins TRBV13 and TRBJ1-2; D may be TRBD1 (5 bases). The germline V and J ends were trimmed by 0 bases and 4 bases, with 12 bases remaining between them. This CDR3 has 15 amino acids. The V gene's germline CDR1 is PRHDT and CDR2 FYEKMQ (reference sequence). CDR3: CASSLGTDRTYGYTF. Here the CDR3 DNA reads TGTGCCAGCAGCTTAGGAACCGACAGAACCTATGGCTACACCTTC.

The chain links TRBV29-1 to TRBJ1-1; D gene unclear. The CDR3 is 12 residues long. With 3 bases removed from V and 10 bases from J, the gap between germline ends came to 15 bases. From germline, CDR1 is SQVTM and CDR2 ANQGSEA. In nucleotides, the CDR3 is TGCAGCGTTGACTATCAGACTTTCGGAGCTTTCTTT. Encoded protein: CSVDYQTFGAFF. The full variable domain, with the rest looked up from reference TRBV29-1 and TRBJ1-1, is SAVISQKPSRDICQRGTSLTIQCQVDSQVTMMFWYRQQPGQSLTLIATANQGSEATYESGFVIDKFPISRPNLTFSTLTVSNMSPEDSSIYLCSVDYQTFGAFFGQGTRLTVV.